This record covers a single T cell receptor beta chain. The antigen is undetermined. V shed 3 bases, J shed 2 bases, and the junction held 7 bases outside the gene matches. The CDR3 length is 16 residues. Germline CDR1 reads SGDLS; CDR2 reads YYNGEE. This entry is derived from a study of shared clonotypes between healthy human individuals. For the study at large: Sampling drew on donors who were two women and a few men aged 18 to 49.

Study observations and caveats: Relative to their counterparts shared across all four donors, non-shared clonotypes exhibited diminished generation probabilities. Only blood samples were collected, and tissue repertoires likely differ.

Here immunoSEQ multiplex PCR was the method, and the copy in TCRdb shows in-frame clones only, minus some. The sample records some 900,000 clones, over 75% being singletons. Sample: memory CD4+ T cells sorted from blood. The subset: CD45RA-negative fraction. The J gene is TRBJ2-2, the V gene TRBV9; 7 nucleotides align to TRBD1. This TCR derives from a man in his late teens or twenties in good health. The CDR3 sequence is CASSARDSLNTGELFF. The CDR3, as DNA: TGTGCCAGCAGCGCCCGGGACAGCCTCAACACCGGGGAGCTGTTTTTT.